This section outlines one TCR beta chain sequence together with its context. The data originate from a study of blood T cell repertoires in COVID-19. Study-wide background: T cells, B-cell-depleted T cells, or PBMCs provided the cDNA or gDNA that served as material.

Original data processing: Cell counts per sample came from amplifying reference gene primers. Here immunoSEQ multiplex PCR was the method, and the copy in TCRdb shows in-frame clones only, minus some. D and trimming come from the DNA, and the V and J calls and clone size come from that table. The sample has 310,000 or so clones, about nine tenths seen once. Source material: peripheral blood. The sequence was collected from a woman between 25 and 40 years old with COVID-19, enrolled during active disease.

CDR3 region: CASSEVAGETQPQHF. CDR3 DNA: TGTGCCAGCAGTGAAGTGGCTGGAGAGACTCAGCCCCAGCATTTT. The rearrangement links TRBV6-4 to TRBJ1-5; D gene ambiguous. The length of the CDR3 is 15 residues. V shed 3 bases and J shed 6 bases, with 15 bases lying between them. Germline CDR1 is MRHNA and CDR2 is SNTAGT.